A single sample is the source of the 20 T cell receptor beta chains below, sequenced in a study of blood T cell repertoires in COVID-19 (dated by TCRdb to 2020 to 2021). Libraries came from the immunoSEQ multiplex PCR assay. The immuneACCESS repertoire file appears here via TCRdb, limited to in-frame rearrangements. These files lack a portion of the clones; in checked studies, under half of the deficit traces to unresolved V genes, and the cause of the others is not known. The sample table holds about 210,000 clones, of which approximately 78% were seen once. Of the sample, roughly 12% is held by the ten largest clones. Material: peripheral blood. Receptors originate from a woman aged 40 to 55 with acute or convalescent COVID-19.

The V gene is TRBV6-2 or TRBV6-3, the J gene TRBJ2-7, with 8 positions matching TRBD1. This CDR3 spans 15 amino acids. V lost 2 bases to trimming and J lost 3 bases; unmatched junction nucleotides: 6. The germline gives CDR1 MNHEY, CDR2 SVGEGT. CDR3 amino acids: CASSYARDRSYEQYF. CDR3 nucleotides: TGTGCCAGCAGTTACGCCCGGGACAGGAGCTACGAGCAGTACTTC.

This clone was picked up one time. The chain carries TRBV19 and TRBJ2-2; D possibly corresponds to TRBD1 (6 bases). Germline CDR1 LNHDA, CDR2 SQIVND (reference sequence). CDR3 length: 15 amino acids. Between the trimmed V and J ends, which lost 3 bases and 4 bases, there was a span of 12 bases. The CDR3 nucleotides are TGTGCCAGTAGTATCCAGGGGTGGGGCACCGGGGAGCTGTTTTTT. Its translation is CASSIQGWGTGELFF. Full variable domain (rest looked up from reference TRBV19 and TRBJ2-2): DGGITQSPKYLFRKEGQNVTLSCEQNLNHDAMYWYRQDPGQGLRLIYYSQIVNDFQKGDIAEGYSVSREKKESFPLTVTSAQKNPTAFYLCASSIQGWGTGELFFGEGSRLTVL.

The chain uses TRBV3-1 (or the pseudogene TRBV3-2) and TRBJ1-3; D is possibly TRBD1 (6 bases). The CDR3 length is 16 residues. In germline, CDR1 is LGHDT, CDR2 YNNKEL (reference sequence). Trimming removed 2 bases from V and 0 bases from J, with 11 bases in between. Here the CDR3 DNA reads TGTGCCAGCAGCCAAAACCTACAGGGCTCTGGAAACACCATATATTTT. The encoded protein is CASSQNLQGSGNTIYF.

V gene TRBV30 combines with J gene TRBJ1-1; perhaps TRBD1 as D (5 bases). The V gene's germline CDR1 is GTSNPN and CDR2 SVGIG (reference sequence). The germline V and J ends were trimmed by 0 bases and 5 bases, with 16 bases remaining between them. The CDR3 spans 15 residues. The CDR3 here is CAWSVAIGRVTEAFF. The DNA for the CDR3 is TGTGCCTGGAGTGTCGCGATTGGCAGGGTGACTGAAGCTTTCTTT.

The V call is TRBV11-2, the J call TRBJ2-2; D is undetermined. The CDR3 is made up of 16 amino acids. Germline V gives CDR1 SGHAT, CDR2 FQNNGV. V lost 1 base and J lost 8, with 17 bases in between. CDR3 sequence reads: CASSLGTSRAPGELFF. In DNA, the CDR3 is TGTGCCAGCAGCTTAGGTACTTCCCGAGCCCCGGGGGAGCTGTTTTTT.

This clone appeared a few times. This chain joins TRBV4-1 and TRBJ2-1; a possible D gene is TRBD1 (7 bases). This CDR3 comprises 19 residues. The germline CDR1 and CDR2 sequences are MGHRA and YSYEKL. The V end lost 2 bases, the J end lost 0 bases, and 20 bases lay between the germline ends. This CDR3 is CASSQRFTGAGGSYNEQFF. The CDR3 bases are TGCGCCAGCAGCCAAAGATTCACGGGGGCAGGGGGCTCCTACAATGAGCAGTTCTTC.

The rearrangement joins TRBV30 to TRBJ1-4; D gene unclear. Germline V gives CDR1 GTSNPN, CDR2 SVGIG (reference sequence). The V end was cut by 5 bases, the J end by 8 bases, with 15 bases between. The CDR3 is made up of 13 amino acids. The CDR3 protein is CAWGSGSWEKLFF. DNA of the CDR3: TGTGCCTGGGGTTCCGGGAGTTGGGAAAAACTGTTTTTT.

The CDR3 DNA reads TGTGCCAGCAGCCTACAGGGGCGGGACACTGAAGCTTTCTTT. Translation: CASSLQGRDTEAFF. V usage is TRBV6-5 and J usage is TRBJ1-1; 7 nucleotides match TRBD1. Trimming took 6 bases from V and 3 from J; bases not matched to a gene: 7. This CDR3 is built from 14 residues. Per germline, CDR1 MNHEY and CDR2 SVGAGI.

The V gene is TRBV10-1, the J gene TRBJ2-1; 10 bases agree with TRBD2. CDR1 is WNHNN, CDR2 SYGVQD, per germline (reference sequence). Trimming took 6 bases from V and 2 from J; bases not matched to a gene: 13. The CDR3 has 18 residues. The CDR3 sequence: CASSKMGSGGPTYNEQFF. Written as DNA, the CDR3 is TGCGCCAGCAGCAAGATGGGTAGCGGGGGGCCGACCTACAATGAGCAGTTCTTC.

CDR3 residues: CASSLTRTPPGNTIYF. In DNA form, the CDR3 reads TGTGCCAGCAGCTTAACCCGGACACCTCCGGGAAACACCATATATTTT. This chain uses TRBV7-2 with TRBJ1-3; a weak D match, TRBD1 (5 bases). The CDR3 consists of 16 residues. Looked up from germline, CDR1 is SGHTA and CDR2 is FQGNSA. Trimming pared 2 bases from V and 4 bases from J, leaving 15 bases between.

This clone has only one observation. The chain is built from TRBV11-2 and TRBJ2-3; possible D gene TRBD2, 6 bases. CDR1 is SGHAT, CDR2 FQNNGV, per germline. Trimming pared 3 bases from V and 2 bases from J, leaving 9 bases between. There are 14 residues in the CDR3. The CDR3 loop is CASSFRDFTDTQYF. DNA for the CDR3: TGTGCCAGCAGCTTCCGGGACTTCACAGATACGCAGTATTTT.

The rearrangement joins TRBV5-1 to TRBJ1-6, with 9 nucleotides matching TRBD1. J gave up 0 bases and V 2 bases, and 3 bases lay outside the gene matches. The length of the CDR3 is 17 residues. The germline gives CDR1 SGHRS, CDR2 YFSETQ. The DNA of the CDR3 is TGCGCCAGCAGCTTACAGGGGGCGGGCTCCTATAATTCACCCCTCCACTTT. Translated, it gives CASSLQGAGSYNSPLHF.

The chain couples TRBV18 to TRBJ2-7, with 7 bases identical to TRBD1. Germline assignment: CDR1 KGHSH and CDR2 LQKENI. With 5 bases clipped from V and 3 bases from J, the junction kept 7 bases outside the gene matches. The CDR3 sequence is 14 residues long. The CDR3 coding sequence is TGTGCCAGCTCAGGTCCGGGACAGTTCTACGAGCAGTACTTC. Protein sequence: CASSGPGQFYEQYF. Drawing the rest from reference TRBV18 and TRBJ2-7, the complete variable domain is NAGVMQNPRHLVRRRGQEARLRCSPMKGHSHVYWYRQLPEEGLKFMVYLQKENIIDESGMPKERFSAEFPKEGPSILRIQQVVRGDSAAYFCASSGPGQFYEQYFGPGTRLTVT.

The chain combines TRBV24-1 with TRBJ2-5; TRBD2 aligns across 8 bases. From germline, CDR1 is KGHDR and CDR2 SFDVKD. The CDR3 sequence is 16 residues long. The trim removed 4 bases at V and 5 bases at J, leaving 11 bases unmatched. The CDR3 DNA reads as TGTGCCACCAGTGACCGTACCGGGACTAGGATTGAGACCCAGTACTTC. It translates to CATSDRTGTRIETQYF.

The rearrangement joins TRBV2 to TRBJ1-1, with 8 positions matching TRBD1. There are 11 residues in the CDR3. Germline CDR1 and CDR2: SNHLY and FYNNEI. Losses at the gene ends were 8 bases for V and 7 bases for J; bases not matched to a gene: 3. The CDR3, as DNA: TGTGCCAGCGGGACAGGCCTTGAAGCTTTCTTT. Its protein is CASGTGLEAFF.

This chain links TRBV12-3 or TRBV12-4 with TRBJ2-7; no definite D call. The CDR3 consists of 11 residues. V shed 5 bases and J shed 0 bases, with 2 bases lying between them. As DNA, the CDR3 is TGTGCCAGCAGTCACTCCTACGAGCAGTACTTC. It yields the protein CASSHSYEQYF.

The rearrangement uses TRBV29-1 and TRBJ2-5; 8 positions match TRBD1. CDR1 is SQVTM and CDR2 is ANQGSEA in the germline V gene. Trimming took 5 bases from V and 4 from J; bases not matched to a gene: 12. This CDR3 is built from 15 residues. CDR3 residues: CSVLGVQGARETQYF. The DNA for the CDR3 is TGCAGCGTTCTGGGTGTGCAGGGGGCCCGAGAGACCCAGTACTTC.

This clone has just a few counts. Here the CDR3 DNA reads TGTGCCAGCAGCCAAGAGGTTGTCAAGCTTCAGAACACTGAAGCTTTCTTT. This encodes CASSQEVVKLQNTEAFF. The chain combines TRBV14 with TRBJ1-1, with no clear D. Germline CDR1 and CDR2: SGHDN and FVKESK. The germline V and J ends were trimmed by 0 bases and 1 base, with 15 bases remaining between them. The CDR3 has 17 residues.

The CDR3 nucleotides read TGCGCCAGCAGCTTGGGACAGGGGGCCGACTACGAGCAGTACTTC. Translating it yields CASSLGQGADYEQYF. The chain employs TRBV5-1 and TRBJ2-7; TRBD1 matches at 10 bases. The junction had 3 bases not matched to a gene; V was cut back by 0 bases and J by 3 bases. CDR1 is SGHRS and CDR2 is YFSETQ in the germline V gene. This CDR3 region has 15 residues.

The V and J genes are TRBV7-8 and TRBJ2-3; TRBD2 matches at 8 bases. The CDR3 extends over 19 amino acids. V dropped 0 bases and J dropped 0; count of bases not matched to a gene: 11. CDR1 is SGHVS, CDR2 FQNEAQ, per germline. The CDR3 sequence is CASSLAAGGLLLSTDTQYF. The CDR3, as DNA: TGTGCCAGCAGCTTAGCGGCGGGAGGCCTCCTCCTGAGCACAGATACGCAGTATTTT.